Each of the 6 T cell receptor beta chains below was sequenced from the same sample in a study of T cell responses to AZD1222 COVID-19 vaccine. Some clones are missing from TCRdb's copy, which holds only in-frame ones; the method was immunoSEQ multiplex PCR. The profile covers tens of thousands of clones, with 80% appearing a single time and 22% taken by the ten largest. The specimen comprised peripheral blood, sampled on day 0 of AZD1222 vaccination. The receptors originated from an adult in good health.

This clone was seen just once. The chain combines TRBV19 with TRBJ1-5; D is ambiguous. There are 14 residues in the CDR3. The V end was cut by 0 bases, the J end by 5 bases, with 8 bases between. Germline V gives CDR1 LNHDA, CDR2 SQIVND (reference sequence). The CDR3 reads CASSIDSAYQPQHF. In DNA form, the CDR3 reads TGTGCCAGTAGTATAGACTCGGCCTATCAGCCCCAGCATTTT.

This chain uses TRBV30 with TRBJ2-7; TRBD2 matches 13 bases. CDR3 length: 17 amino acids. Germline CDR1 GTSNPN, CDR2 SVGIG (reference sequence). The junction had 11 bases not matched to a gene; V was cut back by 3 bases and J by 3 bases. CDR3 sequence (DNA): TGTGCCTGGAGCCCCGCCCCGACTAGCGGGAGGTTCTACGAGCAGTACTTC. It encodes CAWSPAPTSGRFYEQYF. The entire variable domain, with the rest obtained from reference TRBV30 and TRBJ2-7, is as follows: SQTIHQWPATLVQPVGSPLSLECTVEGTSNPNLYWYRQAAGRGLQLLFYSVGIGQISSEVPQNLSASRPQDRQFILSSKKLLLSDSGFYLCAWSPAPTSGRFYEQYFGPGTRLTVT.

The chain combines TRBV5-4 with TRBJ2-2, with TRBD2 as a possible D gene (6 bases). The CDR3 covers 15 residues. V dropped 0 bases and J dropped 0 bases, with 6 bases sitting between them. The germline CDR1 and CDR2 sequences are SGHNT and YYREEE (reference sequence). CDR3 amino acids: CASSLGGANTGELFF. CDR3 in DNA: TGTGCCAGCAGCTTGGGCGGGGCGAACACCGGGGAGCTGTTTTTT.

This clone showed up just a few times. This chain links TRBV19 with TRBJ1-2; TRBD1 might be the D (5 bases). V lost 2 bases to trimming and J lost 8 bases, with 15 bases between them. Germline V gene sequence: CDR1 LNHDA, CDR2 SQIVND (reference sequence). The CDR3 length is 14 residues. This CDR3 reads CASSIPIRVGGYTF. In nucleotides, the CDR3 is TGTGCCAGTAGTATACCCATCAGGGTAGGAGGCTACACCTTC.

In DNA form, the CDR3 reads TGCGCCAGCAGCGATTTGGACTATGGCTACACCTTC. Its protein is CASSDLDYGYTF. The chain has TRBV5-1 and TRBJ1-2, with D unresolved. The CDR3 is 12 amino acids. V lost 4 bases and J 3 bases, leaving 7 bases between the germline ends. From germline, CDR1 is SGHRS and CDR2 YFSETQ.

The genes are TRBV3-1 (or the pseudogene TRBV3-2) and TRBJ2-5; 10 bases agree with TRBD2. The CDR3 spans 15 residues. Germline values: CDR1 LGHDT, CDR2 YNNKEL (reference sequence). J lost 4 bases, V lost 2 bases, and 4 bases had no gene match. The CDR3 sequence is CASSQTTSGTETQYF. The CDR3 DNA is TGTGCCAGCAGCCAAACAACTAGCGGGACAGAGACCCAGTACTTC.